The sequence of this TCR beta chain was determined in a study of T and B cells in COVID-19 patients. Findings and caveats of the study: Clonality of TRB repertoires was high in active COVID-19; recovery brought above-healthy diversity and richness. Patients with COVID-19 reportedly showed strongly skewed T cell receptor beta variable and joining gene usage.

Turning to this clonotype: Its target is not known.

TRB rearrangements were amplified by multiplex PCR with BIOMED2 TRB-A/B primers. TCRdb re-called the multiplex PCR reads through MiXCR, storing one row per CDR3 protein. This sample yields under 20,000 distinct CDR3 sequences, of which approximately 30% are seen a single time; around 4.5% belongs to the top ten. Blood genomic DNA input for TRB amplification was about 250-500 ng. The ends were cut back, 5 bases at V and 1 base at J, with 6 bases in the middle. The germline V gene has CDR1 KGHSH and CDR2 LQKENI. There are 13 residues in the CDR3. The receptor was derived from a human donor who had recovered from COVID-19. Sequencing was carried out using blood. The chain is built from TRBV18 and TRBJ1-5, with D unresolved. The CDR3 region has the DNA TGTGCCAGCTCATCGGTAAGCAATCAGCCCCAGCATTTT. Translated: CASSSVSNQPQHF.